This T cell receptor (beta chain) stems from a study of identical twins. TCRdb re-called the 5' RACE reads through MiXCR, storing one row per CDR3 protein. The sample carries roughly 1,500,000 distinct CDR3 sequences, about 32% recorded once. This clonotype was obtained from a newborn girl in good health. The sequencing sample was made of cord blood.

The CDR3 reads CASRVAGPLSNEQFF. In nucleotides, the CDR3 is TGTGCCAGCAGGGTAGCGGGACCTCTTTCCAATGAGCAGTTCTTC. This chain connects TRBV12-3 or TRBV12-4 to TRBJ2-1; 8 nucleotides align to TRBD2. CDR3 length: 15 amino acids. J was trimmed by 6 bases and V by 6 bases; bases with no gene match: 10.